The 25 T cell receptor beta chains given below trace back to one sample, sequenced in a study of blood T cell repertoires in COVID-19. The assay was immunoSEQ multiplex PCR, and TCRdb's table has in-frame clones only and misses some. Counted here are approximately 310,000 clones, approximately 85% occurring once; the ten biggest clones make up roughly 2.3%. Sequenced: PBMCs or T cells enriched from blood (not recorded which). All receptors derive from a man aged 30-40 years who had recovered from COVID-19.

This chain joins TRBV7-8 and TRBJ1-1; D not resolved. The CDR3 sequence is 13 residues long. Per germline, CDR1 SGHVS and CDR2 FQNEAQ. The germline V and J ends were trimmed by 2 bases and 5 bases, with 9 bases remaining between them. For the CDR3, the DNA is TGTGCCAGCAGCTTAACCACTCGAACTGAAGCTTTCTTT. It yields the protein CASSLTTRTEAFF.

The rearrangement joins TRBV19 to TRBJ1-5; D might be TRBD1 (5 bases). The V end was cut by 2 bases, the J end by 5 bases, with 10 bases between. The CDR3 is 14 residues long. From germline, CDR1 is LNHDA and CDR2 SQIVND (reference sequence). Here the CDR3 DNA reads TGTGCCAGTAGTATACTGGACAACGATCAGCCCCAGCATTTT. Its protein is CASSILDNDQPQHF.

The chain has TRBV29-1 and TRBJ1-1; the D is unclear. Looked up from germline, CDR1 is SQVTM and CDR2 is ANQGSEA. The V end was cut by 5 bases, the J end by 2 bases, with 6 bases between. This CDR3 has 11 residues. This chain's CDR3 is CSVRVNTEAFF. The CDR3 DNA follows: TGCAGCGTTCGTGTTAACACTGAAGCTTTCTTT.

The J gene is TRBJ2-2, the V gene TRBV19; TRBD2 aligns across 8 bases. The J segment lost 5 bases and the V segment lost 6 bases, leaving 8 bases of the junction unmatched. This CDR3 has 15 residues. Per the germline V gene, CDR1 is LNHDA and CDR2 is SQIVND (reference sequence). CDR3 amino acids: CASRVTSGGTGELFF. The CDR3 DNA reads TGTGCCAGTAGGGTGACCTCGGGAGGGACCGGGGAGCTGTTTTTT.

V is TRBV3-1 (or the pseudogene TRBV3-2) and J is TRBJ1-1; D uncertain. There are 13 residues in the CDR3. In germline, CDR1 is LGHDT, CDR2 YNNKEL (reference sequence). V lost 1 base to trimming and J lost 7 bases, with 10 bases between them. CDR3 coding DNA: TGTGCCAGCAGCCAAGTTCAGAGGGATGAAGCTTTCTTT. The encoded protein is CASSQVQRDEAFF.

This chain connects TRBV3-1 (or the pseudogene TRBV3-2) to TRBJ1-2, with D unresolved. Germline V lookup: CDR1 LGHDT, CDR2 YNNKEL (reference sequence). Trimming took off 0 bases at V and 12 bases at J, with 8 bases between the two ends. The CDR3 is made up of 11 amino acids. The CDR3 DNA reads TGTGCCAGCAGCCAAGACAGGTCCCACACCTTC. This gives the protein CASSQDRSHTF.

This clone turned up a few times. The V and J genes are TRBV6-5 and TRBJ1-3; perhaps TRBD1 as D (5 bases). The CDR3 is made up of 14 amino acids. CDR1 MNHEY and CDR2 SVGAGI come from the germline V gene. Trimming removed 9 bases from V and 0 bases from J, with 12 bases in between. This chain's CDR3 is CASEKTDSGNTIYF. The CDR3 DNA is TGTGCCAGTGAGAAGACAGACTCTGGAAACACCATATATTTT.

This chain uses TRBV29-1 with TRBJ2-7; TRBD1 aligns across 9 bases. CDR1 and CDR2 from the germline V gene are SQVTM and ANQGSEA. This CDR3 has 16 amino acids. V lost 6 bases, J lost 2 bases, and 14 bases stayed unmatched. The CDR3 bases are TGCAGCGTACCGAAAGCTCCGGGACAGGGCCCCTACGAGCAGTACTTC. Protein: CSVPKAPGQGPYEQYF.

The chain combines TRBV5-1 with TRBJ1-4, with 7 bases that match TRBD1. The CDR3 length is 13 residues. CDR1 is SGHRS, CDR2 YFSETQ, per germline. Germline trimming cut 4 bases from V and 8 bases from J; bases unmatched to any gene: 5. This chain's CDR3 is CASSRQGTEKLFF. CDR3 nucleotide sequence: TGCGCCAGCAGCCGACAGGGCACGGAAAAACTGTTTTTT.

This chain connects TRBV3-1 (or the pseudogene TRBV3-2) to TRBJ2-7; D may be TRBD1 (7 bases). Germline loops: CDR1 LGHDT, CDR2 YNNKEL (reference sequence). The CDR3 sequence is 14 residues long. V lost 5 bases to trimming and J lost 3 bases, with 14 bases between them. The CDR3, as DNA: TGTGCCAGCAGCTCGGGGGACAGATACTACGAGCAGTACTTC. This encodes CASSSGDRYYEQYF.

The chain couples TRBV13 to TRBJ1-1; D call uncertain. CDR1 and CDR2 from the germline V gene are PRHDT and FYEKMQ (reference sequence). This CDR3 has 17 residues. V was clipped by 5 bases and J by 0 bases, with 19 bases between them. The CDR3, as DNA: TGTGCCAGCAGCGAAATAGCCTTTCAGCCGGTGAACACTGAAGCTTTCTTT. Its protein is CASSEIAFQPVNTEAFF.

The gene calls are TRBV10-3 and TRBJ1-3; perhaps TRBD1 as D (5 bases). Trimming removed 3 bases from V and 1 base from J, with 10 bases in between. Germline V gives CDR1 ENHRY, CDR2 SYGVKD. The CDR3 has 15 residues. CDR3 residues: CAISDPRGSGNTIYF. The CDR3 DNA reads TGTGCCATCAGTGATCCCCGGGGGTCTGGAAACACCATATATTTT.

The CDR3 is CASSPGSNQPQHF. As DNA, the CDR3 is TGTGCCAGCAGCCCCGGGAGCAATCAGCCCCAGCATTTT. This chain connects TRBV9 to TRBJ1-5; D gene unclear. V lost 4 bases, J lost 1 base, and 6 bases lay in between. CDR1 and CDR2 (germline): SGDLS, YYNGEE. The CDR3 is made up of 13 amino acids.

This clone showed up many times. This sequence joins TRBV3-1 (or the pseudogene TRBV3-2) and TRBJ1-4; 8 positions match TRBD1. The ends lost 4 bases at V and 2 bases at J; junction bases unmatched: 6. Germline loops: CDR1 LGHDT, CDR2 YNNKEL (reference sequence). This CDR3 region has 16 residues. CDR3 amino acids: CASSPFRTGTNEKLFF. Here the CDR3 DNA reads TGTGCCAGCAGCCCTTTTCGGACAGGGACTAATGAAAAACTGTTTTTT.

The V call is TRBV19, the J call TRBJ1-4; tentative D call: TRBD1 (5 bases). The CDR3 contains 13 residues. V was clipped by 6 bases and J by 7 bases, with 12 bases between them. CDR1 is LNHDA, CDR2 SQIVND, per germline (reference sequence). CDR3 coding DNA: TGTGCCAGTAGCCAGGGCGGCATTGAAAAACTGTTTTTT. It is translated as CASSQGGIEKLFF. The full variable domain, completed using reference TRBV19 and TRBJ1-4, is DGGITQSPKYLFRKEGQNVTLSCEQNLNHDAMYWYRQDPGQGLRLIYYSQIVNDFQKGDIAEGYSVSREKKESFPLTVTSAQKNPTAFYLCASSQGGIEKLFFGSGTQLSVL.

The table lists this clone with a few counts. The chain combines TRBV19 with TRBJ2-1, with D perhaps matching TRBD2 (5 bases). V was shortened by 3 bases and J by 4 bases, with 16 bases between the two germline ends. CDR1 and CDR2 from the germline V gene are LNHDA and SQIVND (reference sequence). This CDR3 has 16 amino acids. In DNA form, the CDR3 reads TGTGCCAGTAGTATTCGGCGGACTGGAATTTACAATGAGCAGTTCTTC. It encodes CASSIRRTGIYNEQFF.

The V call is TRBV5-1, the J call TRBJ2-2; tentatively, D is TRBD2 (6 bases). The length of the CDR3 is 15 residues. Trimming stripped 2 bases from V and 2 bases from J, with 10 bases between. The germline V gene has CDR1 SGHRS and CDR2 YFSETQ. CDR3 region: CASSFGGINTGELFF. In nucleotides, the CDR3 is TGCGCCAGCAGCTTTGGGGGGATCAACACCGGGGAGCTGTTTTTT.

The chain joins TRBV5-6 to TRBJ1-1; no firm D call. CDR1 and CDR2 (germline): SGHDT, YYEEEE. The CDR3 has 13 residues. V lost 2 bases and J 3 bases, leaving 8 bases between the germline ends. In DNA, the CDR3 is TGTGCCAGCAGCTTACAGAGCTACACTGAAGCTTTCTTT. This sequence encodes CASSLQSYTEAFF.

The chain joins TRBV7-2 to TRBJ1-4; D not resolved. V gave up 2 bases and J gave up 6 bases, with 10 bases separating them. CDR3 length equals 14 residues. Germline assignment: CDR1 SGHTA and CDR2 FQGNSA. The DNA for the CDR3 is TGTGCCAGCAGCTTAACCACTGCTGATGAAAAACTGTTTTTT. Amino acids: CASSLTTADEKLFF. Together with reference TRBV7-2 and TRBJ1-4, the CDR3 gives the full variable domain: GAGVSQSPSNKVTEKGKDVELRCDPISGHTALYWYRQSLGQGLEFLIYFQGNSAPDKSGLPSDRFSAERTGGSVSTLTIQRTQQEDSAVYLCASSLTTADEKLFFGSGTQLSVL.

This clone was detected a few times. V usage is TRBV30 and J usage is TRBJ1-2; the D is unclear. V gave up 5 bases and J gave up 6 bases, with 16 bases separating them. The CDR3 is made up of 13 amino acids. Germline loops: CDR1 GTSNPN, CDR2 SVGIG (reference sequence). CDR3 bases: TGTGCCTGGGTCCAACCCGGGAATGATGGCTACACCTTC. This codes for CAWVQPGNDGYTF.

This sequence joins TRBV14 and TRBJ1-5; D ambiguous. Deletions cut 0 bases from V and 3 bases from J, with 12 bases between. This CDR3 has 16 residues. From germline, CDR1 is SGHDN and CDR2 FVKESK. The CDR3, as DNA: TGTGCCAGCAGCCAAGATCGACGGACTAACAATCAGCCCCAGCATTTT. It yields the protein CASSQDRRTNNQPQHF. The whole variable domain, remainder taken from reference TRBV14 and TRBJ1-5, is EAGVTQFPSHSVIEKGQTVTLRCDPISGHDNLYWYRRVMGKEIKFLLHFVKESKQDESGMPNNRFLAERTGGTYSTLKVQPAELEDSGVYFCASSQDRRTNNQPQHFGDGTRLSIL.

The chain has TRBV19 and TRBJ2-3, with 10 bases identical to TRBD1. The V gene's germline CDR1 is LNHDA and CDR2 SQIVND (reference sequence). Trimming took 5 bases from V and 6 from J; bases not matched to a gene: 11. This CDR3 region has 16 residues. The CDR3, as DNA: TGTGCCAGTAGTCCCACAGACAGGGGGCTTTGGGATACGCAGTATTTT. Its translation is CASSPTDRGLWDTQYF.

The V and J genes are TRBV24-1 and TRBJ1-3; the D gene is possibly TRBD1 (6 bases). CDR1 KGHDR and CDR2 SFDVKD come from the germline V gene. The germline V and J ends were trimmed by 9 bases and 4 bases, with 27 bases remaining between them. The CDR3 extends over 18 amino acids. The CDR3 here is CATLMCRDTFEKGNTIYF. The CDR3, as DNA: TGTGCCACCCTCATGTGCCGGGACACCTTTGAGAAAGGAAACACCATATATTTT.

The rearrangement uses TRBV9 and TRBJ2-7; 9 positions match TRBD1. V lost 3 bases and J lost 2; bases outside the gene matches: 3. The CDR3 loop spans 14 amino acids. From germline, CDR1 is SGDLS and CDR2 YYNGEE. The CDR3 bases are TGTGCCAGCAGCGCAGGGACAGGGACCTACGAGCAGTACTTC. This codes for CASSAGTGTYEQYF.

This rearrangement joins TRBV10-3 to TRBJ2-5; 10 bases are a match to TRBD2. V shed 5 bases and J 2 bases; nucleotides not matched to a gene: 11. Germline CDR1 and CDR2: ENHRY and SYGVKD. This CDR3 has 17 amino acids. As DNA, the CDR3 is TGTGCCATCAGTCCAGGACTAGCGGAGGGAATACAAGAGACCCAGTACTTC. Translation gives CAISPGLAEGIQETQYF.